Below, one T cell receptor (beta chain) is given with its context. Antigen unknown. Method: immunoSEQ multiplex PCR; TCRdb's copy keeps in-frame clones and lacks some. Among some 22,000 clones listed, around 80% were seen once. The sample belongs to a study of PD-1 blockade in classical Hodgkin lymphoma. Each patient experienced a relapse that followed autologous stem cell transplantation, and brentuximab vedotin exposure varied. Under best response, outcomes were complete response, partial response or progressive disease. Trimming removed 0 bases from V and 4 bases from J, with 9 bases in between. CDR3 size: 14 residues. Looked up from germline, CDR1 is MRHNA and CDR2 is SNTAGT. Notes on the study in general: TCR diversity in CD4+, not CD8+, cells rose significantly by C4D1. Whoever responded completely had baseline diversity much like that seen in newly diagnosed patients. Newly diagnosed patients had baseline TCR diversity that was reportedly lower than that of healthy donors.

The specimen comprised peripheral blood mononuclear cells (PBMCs), sampled before the second cycle of nivolumab. The receptor comes from a human donor with classical Hodgkin lymphoma. The chain has TRBV6-4 and TRBJ1-2; D is possibly TRBD1 (6 bases). This CDR3 is CASSDSGQRYGYTF. In DNA, the CDR3 is TGTGCCAGCAGTGACTCTGGACAGCGCTATGGCTACACCTTC.